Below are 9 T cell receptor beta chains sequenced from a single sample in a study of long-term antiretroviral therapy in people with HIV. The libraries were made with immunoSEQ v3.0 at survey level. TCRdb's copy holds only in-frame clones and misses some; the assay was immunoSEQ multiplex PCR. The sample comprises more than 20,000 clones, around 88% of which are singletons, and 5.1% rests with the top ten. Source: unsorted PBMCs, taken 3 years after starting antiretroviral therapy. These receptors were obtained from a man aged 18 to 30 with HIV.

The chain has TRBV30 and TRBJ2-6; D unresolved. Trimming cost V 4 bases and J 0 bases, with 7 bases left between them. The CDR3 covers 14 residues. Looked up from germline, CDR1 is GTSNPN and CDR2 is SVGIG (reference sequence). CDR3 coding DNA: TGTGCCTGGACGGCTGACTCTGGGGCCAACGTCCTGACTTTC. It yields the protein CAWTADSGANVLTF. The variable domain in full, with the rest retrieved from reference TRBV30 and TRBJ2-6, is SQTIHQWPATLVQPVGSPLSLECTVEGTSNPNLYWYRQAAGRGLQLLFYSVGIGQISSEVPQNLSASRPQDRQFILSSKKLLLSDSGFYLCAWTADSGANVLTFGAGSRLTVL.

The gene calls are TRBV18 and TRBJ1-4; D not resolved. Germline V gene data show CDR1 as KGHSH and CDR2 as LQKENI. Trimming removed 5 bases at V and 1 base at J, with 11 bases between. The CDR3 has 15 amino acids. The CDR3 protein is CASSRSGVTNEKLFF. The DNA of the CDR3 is TGTGCCAGCTCAAGATCCGGGGTAACTAATGAAAAACTGTTTTTT.

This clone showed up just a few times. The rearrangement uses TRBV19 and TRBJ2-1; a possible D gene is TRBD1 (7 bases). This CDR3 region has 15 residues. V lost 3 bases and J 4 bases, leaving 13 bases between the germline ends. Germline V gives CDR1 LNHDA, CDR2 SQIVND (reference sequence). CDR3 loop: CASSMSTGTYNEQFF. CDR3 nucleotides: TGTGCCAGTAGTATGTCGACAGGGACTTACAATGAGCAGTTCTTC.

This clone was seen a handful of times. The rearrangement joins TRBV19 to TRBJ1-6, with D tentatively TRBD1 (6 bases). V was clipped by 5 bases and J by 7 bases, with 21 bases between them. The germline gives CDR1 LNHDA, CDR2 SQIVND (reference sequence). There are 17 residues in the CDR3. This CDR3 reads CASSPPGGGKVNSPLHF. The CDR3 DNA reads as TGTGCCAGTAGTCCCCCGGGGGGGGGCAAGGTCAATTCACCCCTCCACTTT.

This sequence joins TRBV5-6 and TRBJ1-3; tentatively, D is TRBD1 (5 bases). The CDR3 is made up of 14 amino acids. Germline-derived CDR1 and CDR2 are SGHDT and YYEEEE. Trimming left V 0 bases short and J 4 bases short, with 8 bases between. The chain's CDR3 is CASSLGSGGNTIYF. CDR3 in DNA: TGTGCCAGCAGCTTGGGGTCAGGGGGAAACACCATATATTTT.

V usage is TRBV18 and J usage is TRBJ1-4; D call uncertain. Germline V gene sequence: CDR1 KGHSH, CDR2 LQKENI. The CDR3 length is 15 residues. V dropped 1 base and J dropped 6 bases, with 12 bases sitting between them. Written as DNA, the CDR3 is TGTGCCAGCTCACCACTAGCTGCGACGGATGAAAAACTGTTTTTT. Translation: CASSPLAATDEKLFF.

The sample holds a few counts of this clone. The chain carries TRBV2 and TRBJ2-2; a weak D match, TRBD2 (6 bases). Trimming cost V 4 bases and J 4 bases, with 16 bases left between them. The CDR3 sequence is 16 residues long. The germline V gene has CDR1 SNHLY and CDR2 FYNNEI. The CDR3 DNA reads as TGTGCCAGCAGTGCGGAGGGACCTTACTTCACCGGGGAGCTGTTTTTT. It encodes CASSAEGPYFTGELFF.

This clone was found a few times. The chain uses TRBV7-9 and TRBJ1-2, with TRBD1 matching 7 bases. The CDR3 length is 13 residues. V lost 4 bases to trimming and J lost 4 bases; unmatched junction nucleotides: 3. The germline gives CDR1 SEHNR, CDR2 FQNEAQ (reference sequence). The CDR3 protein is CASSSGTVYGYTF. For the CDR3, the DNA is TGTGCCAGCAGCTCTGGGACAGTCTATGGCTACACCTTC.

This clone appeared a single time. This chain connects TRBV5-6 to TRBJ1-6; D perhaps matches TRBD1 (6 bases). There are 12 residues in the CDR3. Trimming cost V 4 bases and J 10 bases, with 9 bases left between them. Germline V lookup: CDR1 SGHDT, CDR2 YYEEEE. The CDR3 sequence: CASSRGNSPLHF. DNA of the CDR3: TGTGCCAGCAGCAGGGGGAACTCACCCCTCCACTTT.